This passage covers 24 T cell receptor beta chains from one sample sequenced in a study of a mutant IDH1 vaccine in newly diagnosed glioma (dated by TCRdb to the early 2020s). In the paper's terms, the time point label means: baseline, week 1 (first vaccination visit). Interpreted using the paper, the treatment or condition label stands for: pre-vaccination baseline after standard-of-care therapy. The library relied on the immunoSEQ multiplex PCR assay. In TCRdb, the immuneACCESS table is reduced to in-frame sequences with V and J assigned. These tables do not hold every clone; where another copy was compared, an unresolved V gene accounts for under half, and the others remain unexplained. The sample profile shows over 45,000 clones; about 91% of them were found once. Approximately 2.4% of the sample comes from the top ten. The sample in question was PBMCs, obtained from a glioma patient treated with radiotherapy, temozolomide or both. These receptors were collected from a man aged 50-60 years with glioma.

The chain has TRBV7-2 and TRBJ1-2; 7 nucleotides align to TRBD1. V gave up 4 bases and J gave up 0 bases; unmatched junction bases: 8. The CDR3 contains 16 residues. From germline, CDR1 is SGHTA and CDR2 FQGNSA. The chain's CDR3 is CASSSQSGGANYGYTF. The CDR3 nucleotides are TGTGCCAGCAGCTCCCAATCAGGGGGAGCTAACTATGGCTACACCTTC.

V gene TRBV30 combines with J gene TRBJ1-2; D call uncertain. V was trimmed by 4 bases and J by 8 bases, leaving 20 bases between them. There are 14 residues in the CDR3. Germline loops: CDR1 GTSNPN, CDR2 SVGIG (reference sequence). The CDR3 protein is CAWTLIGPQEGYTF. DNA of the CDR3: TGTGCCTGGACTTTAATCGGGCCGCAGGAAGGCTACACCTTC.

The CDR3 nucleotides are TGTGCCAGCAGCTCTTGGACAGGGTCGGGCGCCGGGGAGCTGTTTTTT. Translating it yields CASSSWTGSGAGELFF. The J gene is TRBJ2-2, the V gene TRBV13; TRBD1 aligns across 8 bases. V shed 4 bases and J 6 bases; nucleotides not matched to a gene: 10. The CDR3 is made up of 16 amino acids. The germline CDR1 and CDR2 sequences are PRHDT and FYEKMQ (reference sequence). Full variable domain (remainder filled in from reference TRBV13 and TRBJ2-2): AAGVIQSPRHLIKEKRETATLKCYPIPRHDTVYWYQQGPGQDPQFLISFYEKMQSDKGSIPDRFSAQQFSDYHSELNMSSLELGDSALYFCASSSWTGSGAGELFFGEGSRLTVL.

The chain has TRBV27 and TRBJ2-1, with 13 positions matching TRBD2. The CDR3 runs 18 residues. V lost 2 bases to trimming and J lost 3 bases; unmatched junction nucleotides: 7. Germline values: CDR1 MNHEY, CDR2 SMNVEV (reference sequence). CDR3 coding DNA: TGTGCCAGCAGTTTAGGACTAGCGGGAGCCTTTCTCTACAATGAGCAGTTCTTC. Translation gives CASSLGLAGAFLYNEQFF.

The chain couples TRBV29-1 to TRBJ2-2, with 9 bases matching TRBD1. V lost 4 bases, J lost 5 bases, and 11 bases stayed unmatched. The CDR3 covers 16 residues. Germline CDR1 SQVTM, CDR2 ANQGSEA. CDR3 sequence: CSVATGTGLTTGELFF. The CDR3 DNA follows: TGCAGCGTTGCGACCGGGACAGGGTTAACAACCGGGGAGCTGTTTTTT.

This CDR3 reads CSVDGYTF. CDR3 DNA sequence: TGCAGCGTTGACGGCTACACCTTC. The chain recombines TRBV29-1 with TRBJ1-2; D is unresolved. Trimming shortened V by 3 bases and J by 8 bases, and 1 base separated the two germline ends. Germline V gene sequence: CDR1 SQVTM, CDR2 ANQGSEA. CDR3 size: 8 residues.

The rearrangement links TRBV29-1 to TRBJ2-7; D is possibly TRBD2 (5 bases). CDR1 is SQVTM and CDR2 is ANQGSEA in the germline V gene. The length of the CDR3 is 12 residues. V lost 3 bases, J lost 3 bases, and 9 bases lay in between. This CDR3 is CSVEVGDYEQYF. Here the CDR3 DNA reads TGCAGCGTTGAGGTGGGAGACTACGAGCAGTACTTC.

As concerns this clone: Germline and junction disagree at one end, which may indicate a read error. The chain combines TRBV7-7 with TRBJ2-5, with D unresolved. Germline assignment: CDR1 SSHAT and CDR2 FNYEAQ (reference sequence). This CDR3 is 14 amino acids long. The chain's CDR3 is CASSLSVRQETQYF. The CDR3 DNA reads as TGTGCTAGCAGCCTCTCGGTGCGTCAAGAGACCCAGTACTTC. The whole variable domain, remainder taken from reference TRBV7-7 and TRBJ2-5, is GAGVSQSPRYKVTKRGQDVTLRCDPISSHATLYWYQQALGQGPEFLTYFNYEAQPDKSGLPSDRFSAERPEGSISTLTIQRTEQRDSAMYRCASSLSVRQETQYFGPGTRLLVL.

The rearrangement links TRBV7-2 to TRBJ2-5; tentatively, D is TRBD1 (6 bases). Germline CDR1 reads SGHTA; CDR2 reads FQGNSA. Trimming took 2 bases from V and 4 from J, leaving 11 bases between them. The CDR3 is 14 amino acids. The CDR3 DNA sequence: TGTGCCAGCAGCTTACAAGGGGGTGGAGAGACCCAGTACTTC. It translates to CASSLQGGGETQYF.

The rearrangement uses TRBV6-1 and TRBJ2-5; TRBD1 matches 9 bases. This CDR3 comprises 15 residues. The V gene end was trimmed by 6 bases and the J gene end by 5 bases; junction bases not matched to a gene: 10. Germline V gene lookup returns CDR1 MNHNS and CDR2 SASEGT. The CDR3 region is CASSYGTGIRETQYF. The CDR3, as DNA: TGTGCCAGCAGCTACGGGACAGGGATTAGGGAGACCCAGTACTTC.

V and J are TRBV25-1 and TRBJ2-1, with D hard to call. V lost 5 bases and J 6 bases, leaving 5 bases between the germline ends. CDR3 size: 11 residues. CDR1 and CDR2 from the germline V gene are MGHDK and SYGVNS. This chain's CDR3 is CASSPLNEQFF. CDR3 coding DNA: TGTGCCAGCAGTCCACTCAATGAGCAGTTCTTC.

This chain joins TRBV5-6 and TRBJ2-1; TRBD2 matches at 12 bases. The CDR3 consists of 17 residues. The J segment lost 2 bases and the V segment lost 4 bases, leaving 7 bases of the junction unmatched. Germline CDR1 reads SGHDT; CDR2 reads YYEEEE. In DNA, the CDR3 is TGTGCCAGCAGCATGGGACTAGCGGGCGTTACCTACAATGAGCAGTTCTTC. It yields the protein CASSMGLAGVTYNEQFF. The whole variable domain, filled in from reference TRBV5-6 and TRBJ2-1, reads DAGVTQSPTHLIKTRGQQVTLRCSPKSGHDTVSWYQQALGQGPQFIFQYYEEEERQRGNFPDRFSGHQFPNYSSELNVNALLLGDSALYLCASSMGLAGVTYNEQFFGPGTRLTVL.

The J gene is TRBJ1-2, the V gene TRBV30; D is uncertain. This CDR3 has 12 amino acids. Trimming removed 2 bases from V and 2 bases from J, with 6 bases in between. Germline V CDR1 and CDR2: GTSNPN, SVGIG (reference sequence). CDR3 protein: CAWSPGNYGYTF. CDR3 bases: TGTGCCTGGAGTCCGGGGAACTATGGCTACACCTTC.

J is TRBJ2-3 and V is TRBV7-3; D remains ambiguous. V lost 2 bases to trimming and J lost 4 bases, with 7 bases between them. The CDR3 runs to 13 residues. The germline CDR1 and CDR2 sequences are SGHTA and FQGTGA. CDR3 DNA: TGTGCCAGCAGCTTAGGTTTGGCAGATACGCAGTATTTT. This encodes CASSLGLADTQYF. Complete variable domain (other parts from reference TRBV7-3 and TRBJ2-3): GAGVSQTPSNKVTEKGKYVELRCDPISGHTALYWYRQSLGQGPEFLIYFQGTGAADDSGLPNDRFFAVRPEGSVSTLKIQRTERGDSAVYLCASSLGLADTQYFGPGTRLTVL.

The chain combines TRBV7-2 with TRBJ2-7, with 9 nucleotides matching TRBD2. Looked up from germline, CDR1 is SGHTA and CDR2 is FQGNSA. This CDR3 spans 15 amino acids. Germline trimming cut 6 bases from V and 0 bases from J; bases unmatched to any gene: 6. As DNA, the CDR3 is TGTGCCAGCAGTTCCAGAGCGGGGGGCTCCTACGAGCAGTACTTC. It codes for CASSSRAGGSYEQYF.

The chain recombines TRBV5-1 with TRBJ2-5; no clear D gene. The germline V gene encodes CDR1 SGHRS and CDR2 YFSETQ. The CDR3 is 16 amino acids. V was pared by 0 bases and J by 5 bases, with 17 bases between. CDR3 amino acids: CASSLDLYSIGETQYF. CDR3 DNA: TGCGCCAGCAGCTTGGACCTATACTCAATCGGGGAGACCCAGTACTTC.

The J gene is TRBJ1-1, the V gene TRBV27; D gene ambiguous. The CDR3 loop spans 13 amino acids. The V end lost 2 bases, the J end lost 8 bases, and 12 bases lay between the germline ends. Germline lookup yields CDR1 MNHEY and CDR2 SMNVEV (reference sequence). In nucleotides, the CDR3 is TGTGCCAGCAGTTTAATGGGTTACCGAGAAGCTTTCTTT. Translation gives CASSLMGYREAFF.

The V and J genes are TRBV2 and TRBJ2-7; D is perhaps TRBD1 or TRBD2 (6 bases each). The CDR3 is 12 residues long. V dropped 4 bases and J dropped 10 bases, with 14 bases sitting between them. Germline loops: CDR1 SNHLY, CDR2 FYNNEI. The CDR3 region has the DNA TGTGCCAGCAGTGGCTTGGGGGGACACCAGTACTTC. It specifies CASSGLGGHQYF. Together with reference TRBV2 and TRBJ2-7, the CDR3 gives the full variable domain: EPEVTQTPSHQVTQMGQEVILRCVPISNHLYFYWYRQILGQKVEFLVSFYNNEISEKSEIFDDQFSVERPDGSNFTLKIRSTKLEDSAMYFCASSGLGGHQYFGPGTRLTVT.

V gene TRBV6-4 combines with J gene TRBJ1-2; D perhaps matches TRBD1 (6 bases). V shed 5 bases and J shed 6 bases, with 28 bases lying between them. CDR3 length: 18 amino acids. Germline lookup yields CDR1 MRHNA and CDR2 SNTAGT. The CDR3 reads CASSFRFGPRGDRNGYTF. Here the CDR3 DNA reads TGTGCCAGCAGTTTTCGGTTTGGGCCAAGAGGCGACAGGAATGGCTACACCTTC.

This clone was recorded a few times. The CDR3 sequence is CASSLRTGGGYTF. The CDR3 nucleotides are TGTGCCAGCAGCTTACGGACAGGGGGTGGCTACACCTTC. The chain recombines TRBV9 with TRBJ1-2, with TRBD1 matching 10 bases. V dropped 4 bases and J dropped 7; count of bases not matched to a gene: 4. The CDR3 loop spans 13 amino acids. Germline CDR1 and CDR2: SGDLS and YYNGEE.

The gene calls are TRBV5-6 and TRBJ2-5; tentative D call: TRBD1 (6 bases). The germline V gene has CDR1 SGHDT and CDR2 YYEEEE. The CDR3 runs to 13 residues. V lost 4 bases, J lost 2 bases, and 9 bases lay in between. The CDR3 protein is CASSPTGQETQYF. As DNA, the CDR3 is TGTGCCAGCAGCCCGACAGGTCAAGAGACCCAGTACTTC.

For the CDR3, the DNA is TGTGCCAGCATAGCGTCTGGAAACACCATATATTTT. This gives the protein CASIASGNTIYF. The V and J genes are TRBV6-6 and TRBJ1-3, with D uncertain. The V gene lost 7 bases and the J gene lost 1 base, with 5 bases spanning the gap. Germline CDR1 is MNHNY and CDR2 is SVGAGI (reference sequence). There are 12 residues in the CDR3.

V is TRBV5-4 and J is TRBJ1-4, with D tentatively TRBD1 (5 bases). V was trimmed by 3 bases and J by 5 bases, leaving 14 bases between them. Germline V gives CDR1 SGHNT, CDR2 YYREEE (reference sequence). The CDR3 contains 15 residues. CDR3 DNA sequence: TGTGCCAGCAGCTCCGCAGGGCCGAGAAATGAAAAACTGTTTTTT. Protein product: CASSSAGPRNEKLFF.

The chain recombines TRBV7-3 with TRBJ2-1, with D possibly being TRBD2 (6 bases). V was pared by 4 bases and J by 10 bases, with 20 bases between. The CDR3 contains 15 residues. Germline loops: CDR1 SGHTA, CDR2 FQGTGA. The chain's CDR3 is CASSSSLAGTGEQFF. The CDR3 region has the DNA TGTGCCAGCAGCTCTTCACTAGCCGGGACGGGGGAGCAGTTCTTC.